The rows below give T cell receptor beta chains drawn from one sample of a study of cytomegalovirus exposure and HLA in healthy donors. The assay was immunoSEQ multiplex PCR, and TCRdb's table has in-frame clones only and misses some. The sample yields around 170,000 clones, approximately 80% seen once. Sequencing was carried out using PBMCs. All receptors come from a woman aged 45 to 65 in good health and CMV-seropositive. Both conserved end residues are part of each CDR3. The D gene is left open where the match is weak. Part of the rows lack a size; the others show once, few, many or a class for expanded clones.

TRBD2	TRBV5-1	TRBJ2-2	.	TGCGCCAGCAGCTTGTTACTAGCGGGGACGAACACCGGGGAGCTGTTTTTT	CASSLLLAGTNTGELFF
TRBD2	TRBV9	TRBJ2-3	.	TGTGCCAGCAGCGGAGTAGCGGGGTTAAGCACAGATACGCAGTATTTT	CASSGVAGLSTDTQYF
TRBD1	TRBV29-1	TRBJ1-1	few	TGCAGCGTTGACCCAGGGGGCACTGAAGCTTTCTTT	CSVDPGGTEAFF
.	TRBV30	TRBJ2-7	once	TGTGCCTGGAGTCCCTCCCGCGAGCAGTACTTC	CAWSPSREQYF
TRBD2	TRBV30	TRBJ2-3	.	TGTGCCTGGAAGCGGACTAGCGGGTATCAACCCTCTAGCACAGATACGCAGTATTTT	CAWKRTSGYQPSSTDTQYF
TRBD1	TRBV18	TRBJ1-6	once	TGTGCCAGCTCCCTACAGGGGGAGGGCTCACCCCTCCACTTT	CASSLQGEGSPLHF
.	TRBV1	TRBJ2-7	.	TGCACCAGCAGAATAGAGCCAAGGAGATGGGGGGGGTTCAGTCGTCGGTACGAGCAGTACTTC	CTSRIEPRRWGGFSRRYEQYF
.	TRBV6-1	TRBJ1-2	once	TGTGCCAGCAGCTTAATTTCGGGGACTAACTATGGCTACACCTTC	CASSLISGTNYGYTF
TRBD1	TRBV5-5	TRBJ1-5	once	TGTGCCAGCAGCTCGGATGACAGGGTAAGGCAGCCCCAGCATTTT	CASSSDDRVRQPQHF
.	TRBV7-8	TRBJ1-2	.	TGTGCCAGCAGCTTAGGTGCGGGGGCTATATCTTATGGCTACACCTTC	CASSLGAGAISYGYTF
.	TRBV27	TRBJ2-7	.	TGTGCCAGCAGTTTAGGGGCCATCGGGGGAAAACTCTCCTACGAGCAGTACTTC	CASSLGAIGGKLSYEQYF
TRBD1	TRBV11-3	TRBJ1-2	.	TGTGCCAGCAGCTCACCGGGACAGGGGATTCGGGGCTACACCTTC	CASSSPGQGIRGYTF
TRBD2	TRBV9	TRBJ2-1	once	TGTGCCAGCAGCTTCCGGACTAGCGGGGGGGACAATGAGCAGTTCTTC	CASSFRTSGGDNEQFF
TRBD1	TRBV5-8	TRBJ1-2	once	TGTGCCAGCGGCCAATACAGGGGTGAAAACTATGGCTACACCTTC	CASGQYRGENYGYTF
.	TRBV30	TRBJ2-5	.	TGTGCCTGGAGTGGGCTGGGCCGAGAGACCCAGTACTTC	CAWSGLGRETQYF
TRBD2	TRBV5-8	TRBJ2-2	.	TGTGCCAGCAGCTTTCCGACTAGCGGGGCGAACACCGGGGAGCTGTTTTTT	CASSFPTSGANTGELFF
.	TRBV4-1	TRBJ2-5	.	TGCGCCAGCAGCCAAGACGAGGGACTAGAGACCCAGTACTTC	CASSQDEGLETQYF
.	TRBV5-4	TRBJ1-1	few	TGTGCCAGCAGCTTAGGACAGATAGCGAACACTGAAGCTTTCTTT	CASSLGQIANTEAFF
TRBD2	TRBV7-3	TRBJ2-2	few	TGTGCCAGCAGCTTACAAGCGGGGTTAAACACCGGGGAGCTGTTTTTT	CASSLQAGLNTGELFF
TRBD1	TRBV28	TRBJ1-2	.	TGTGCCAGCAGTTGGGGACAGGGGGTCCGGAGCTACACCTTC	CASSWGQGVRSYTF
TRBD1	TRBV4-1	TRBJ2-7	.	TGCGCCAGCAGCCAATGGACAGGGGGATTAAGGGAGCAGTACTTC	CASSQWTGGLREQYF
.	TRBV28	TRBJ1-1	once	TGTGCCAGCAGTTTATCGGGGGGGGTGAACACTGAAGCTTTCTTT	CASSLSGGVNTEAFF
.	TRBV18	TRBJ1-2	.	TGTGCCAGCTCACCAAAAGAGGATAACTATGGCTACACCTTC	CASSPKEDNYGYTF
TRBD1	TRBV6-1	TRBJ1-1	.	TGTGCCAGCAGTGAACCGAACCCAGGGGGTAGGAACACTGAAGCTTTCTTT	CASSEPNPGGRNTEAFF
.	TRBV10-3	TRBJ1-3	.	TGTGCCATCAGTGACCCCCACGACAGACTCTCTGGAAACACCATATATTTT	CAISDPHDRLSGNTIYF
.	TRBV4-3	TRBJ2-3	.	TGCGCCAGCAGCCAGGACCCGGGACTCCTTAGCACAGATACGCAGTATTTT	CASSQDPGLLSTDTQYF
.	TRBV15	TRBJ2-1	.	TGTGCCACCAGCAGAGTCCCCATTCTAGAGGGAGGCGAGCAGTTCTTC	CATSRVPILEGGEQFF
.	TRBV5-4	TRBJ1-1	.	TGTGCCAGCAGCTCGCTACAGGGAATGAACACTGAAGCTTTCTTT	CASSSLQGMNTEAFF